A selection of T cell receptor beta chains follows, all from one sample in a study of blood T cell repertoires in COVID-19. Libraries were prepared by immunoSEQ multiplex PCR; TCRdb keeps only in-frame clonotypes and omits some of them. Altogether fewer than 400,000 clones are present, approximately 81% being singletons, with the ten largest covering under 2%. The sample was PBMCs or T cells enriched from blood (not recorded which). Every receptor here comes from a woman younger than 45 who had been exposed to COVID-19. Both conserved end residues are part of each CDR3. A D gene is named only where the DNA matches it firmly. Rows give clone size only sometimes, using once, few, many, or a class for an expanded clone.

CDR3 DNA: TGCGCCAGCAGCCGGACTAGCATGTCAGAGACCCAGTACTTC; CDR3 protein: CASSRTSMSETQYF; clone size: NA; J gene: TRBJ2-5; V gene: TRBV4-3; D gene: TRBD2
CDR3 DNA: TGTGCCAGCAGTTCCGGACTGCATGAGACCCAGTACTTC; CDR3 protein: CASSSGLHETQYF; clone size: NA; J gene: TRBJ2-5; V gene: TRBV28; D gene: NA
CDR3 DNA: TGTGCCAGCTCACCTACTACCGGGACTAGCGGGGGGAATGAGCAGTTCTTC; CDR3 protein: CASSPTTGTSGGNEQFF; clone size: NA; J gene: TRBJ2-1; V gene: TRBV18; D gene: TRBD2
CDR3 DNA: TGTGCCTGGAGTGCACGCGGGGGTCCCTCCTACAATGAGCAGTTCTTC; CDR3 protein: CAWSARGGPSYNEQFF; clone size: NA; J gene: TRBJ2-1; V gene: TRBV30; D gene: TRBD2
CDR3 DNA: TGTGCTAGTGGTTTGGTGACTAGCGGGAGGTATGACAATGAGCAGTTCTTC; CDR3 protein: CASGLVTSGRYDNEQFF; clone size: NA; J gene: TRBJ2-1; V gene: TRBV12-5; D gene: TRBD2
CDR3 DNA: TGTGCCAGTAGTATTAGAGGCCTGAACTATGGCTACACCTTC; CDR3 protein: CASSIRGLNYGYTF; clone size: NA; J gene: TRBJ1-2; V gene: TRBV19; D gene: NA
CDR3 DNA: TGTGCCAGCAGCCCCCAGACTAGCGGGGGTTATAAAGAGACCCAGTACTTC; CDR3 protein: CASSPQTSGGYKETQYF; clone size: NA; J gene: TRBJ2-5; V gene: TRBV4-2; D gene: TRBD2
CDR3 DNA: TGTGCCAGCAGCTTAGTCTCCAGCGGGGCACACCCAACCTACGAGCAGTACTTC; CDR3 protein: CASSLVSSGAHPTYEQYF; clone size: NA; J gene: TRBJ2-7; V gene: TRBV7-2; D gene: TRBD2
CDR3 DNA: TGTGCCAGCAGCCAGACAGGGAAAAGCTCTGGGGCCAACGTCCTGACTTTC; CDR3 protein: CASSQTGKSSGANVLTF; clone size: NA; J gene: TRBJ2-6; V gene: TRBV7-3; D gene: TRBD1
CDR3 DNA: TGTGCCAGCAGTTTAACAGTTCTAGCGGTCTCCTACGAGCAGTACTTC; CDR3 protein: CASSLTVLAVSYEQYF; clone size: NA; J gene: TRBJ2-7; V gene: TRBV27; D gene: TRBD2
CDR3 DNA: TGTGCTAGTGGTTTGGTAGACAGGCCCTATGGCTACACCTTC; CDR3 protein: CASGLVDRPYGYTF; clone size: NA; J gene: TRBJ1-2; V gene: TRBV12-5; D gene: NA
CDR3 DNA: TGTGCCAGCAGCTCCCAAACCTCAAGGGGGTGGGCAGATACGCAGTATTTT; CDR3 protein: CASSSQTSRGWADTQYF; clone size: NA; J gene: TRBJ2-3; V gene: TRBV7-2; D gene: NA
CDR3 DNA: TGTGCCAGCAGCCTCCGGACTAAAAATGAGCAGTTCTTC; CDR3 protein: CASSLRTKNEQFF; clone size: NA; J gene: TRBJ2-1; V gene: TRBV3-1/TRBV3-2; D gene: NA
CDR3 DNA: TGTGCCAGCTCCACGTCAGGGCACGGTAATCAGCCCCAGCATTTT; CDR3 protein: CASSTSGHGNQPQHF; clone size: NA; J gene: TRBJ1-5; V gene: TRBV18; D gene: NA
CDR3 DNA: TGTGCCAGGGAAAGAGGGATGAACACTGAAGCTTTCTTT; CDR3 protein: CARERGMNTEAFF; clone size: NA; J gene: TRBJ1-1; V gene: TRBV6-4; D gene: NA
CDR3 DNA: TGCGCCAGCAGTGGAGGGTATAGCAATCAGCCCCAGCATTTT; CDR3 protein: CASSGGYSNQPQHF; clone size: many; J gene: TRBJ1-5; V gene: TRBV4-1; D gene: NA
CDR3 DNA: TGTGCCAGCTCACCACTTGACATCTACTACAATGAGCAGTTCTTC; CDR3 protein: CASSPLDIYYNEQFF; clone size: NA; J gene: TRBJ2-1; V gene: TRBV18; D gene: NA
CDR3 DNA: TGTGCTAGCAGCTACTCAGGTTCGGATACGCAGTATTTT; CDR3 protein: CASSYSGSDTQYF; clone size: NA; J gene: TRBJ2-3; V gene: TRBV7-7; D gene: NA
CDR3 DNA: TGTGCCAGTAAAGGACTAGCGGAGAATGAGCAGTTCTTC; CDR3 protein: CASKGLAENEQFF; clone size: NA; J gene: TRBJ2-1; V gene: TRBV19; D gene: TRBD2
CDR3 DNA: TGTGCCTCGCAGGGGACTGAAGCTTTCTTT; CDR3 protein: CASQGTEAFF; clone size: NA; J gene: TRBJ1-1; V gene: TRBV30; D gene: NA
CDR3 DNA: TGCGCCAGCAGGGCAATTAGCGGGAAGAGCTCCTACAATGAGCAGTTCTTC; CDR3 protein: CASRAISGKSSYNEQFF; clone size: few; J gene: TRBJ2-1; V gene: TRBV4-1; D gene: TRBD2
CDR3 DNA: TGTGCCAGCAGTTACAGGGACAGGGACGGCTACACCTTC; CDR3 protein: CASSYRDRDGYTF; clone size: NA; J gene: TRBJ1-2; V gene: TRBV6-5; D gene: TRBD1
CDR3 DNA: TGTGCCAGCAGCGTAGGTGGCGGGGGGTCCTACGAGCAGTACTTC; CDR3 protein: CASSVGGGGSYEQYF; clone size: NA; J gene: TRBJ2-7; V gene: TRBV9; D gene: TRBD2
CDR3 DNA: TGTGCCTGGAGTGTAACGGGGGGCGCGAGAAATGAGCAGTTCTTC; CDR3 protein: CAWSVTGGARNEQFF; clone size: NA; J gene: TRBJ2-1; V gene: TRBV30; D gene: NA
CDR3 DNA: TGTGCCAGCATTGGGGCAGGGAATCAGCCCCAGCATTTT; CDR3 protein: CASIGAGNQPQHF; clone size: NA; J gene: TRBJ1-5; V gene: TRBV28; D gene: NA
CDR3 DNA: TGCGCCAGCAGCCAACAGGGGGCGAAGGGCTACACCTTC; CDR3 protein: CASSQQGAKGYTF; clone size: NA; J gene: TRBJ1-2; V gene: TRBV4-3; D gene: TRBD1
CDR3 DNA: TGTGCCAGCAGCCCCCGACAGGGAGTGGACTATGGCTACACCTTC; CDR3 protein: CASSPRQGVDYGYTF; clone size: NA; J gene: TRBJ1-2; V gene: TRBV14; D gene: TRBD1
CDR3 DNA: TGCGCCAGCAGAGTGCGGACAGGGGCTAATGAAAAACTGTTTTTT; CDR3 protein: CASRVRTGANEKLFF; clone size: NA; J gene: TRBJ1-4; V gene: TRBV5-1; D gene: TRBD1
CDR3 DNA: TGTGCCAGCAGCCATGGACAGGGGGCGACTTTCTTT; CDR3 protein: CASSHGQGATFF; clone size: few; J gene: TRBJ1-1; V gene: TRBV4-2; D gene: TRBD1
CDR3 DNA: TGTGCCAGCAGCCAAGCGGGGTCCGCCTACAATGAGCAGTTCTTC; CDR3 protein: CASSQAGSAYNEQFF; clone size: NA; J gene: TRBJ2-1; V gene: TRBV4-2; D gene: NA
CDR3 DNA: TGTGCCAGCTCACCTCAGACAGGGGGGTCCGAGACCCAGTACTTC; CDR3 protein: CASSPQTGGSETQYF; clone size: NA; J gene: TRBJ2-5; V gene: TRBV18; D gene: TRBD1
CDR3 DNA: TGTGCCAGCAGCTTAACACAGGGGAGGACCGGGGAGCTGTTTTTT; CDR3 protein: CASSLTQGRTGELFF; clone size: few; J gene: TRBJ2-2; V gene: TRBV7-3; D gene: NA
CDR3 DNA: TGTGCCTGGAGTACAGGGGGTTGGACTAGCGTAACCCCAAGCACAGATACGCAGTATTTT; CDR3 protein: CAWSTGGWTSVTPSTDTQYF; clone size: NA; J gene: TRBJ2-3; V gene: TRBV30; D gene: NA
CDR3 DNA: TGTGCCAGTAGTCCCCTCTACACTGAAGCTTTCTTT; CDR3 protein: CASSPLYTEAFF; clone size: NA; J gene: TRBJ1-1; V gene: TRBV19; D gene: NA
CDR3 DNA: TGTGCCAGCAGTGATTATGGCCGATCTAACACTGAAGCTTTCTTT; CDR3 protein: CASSDYGRSNTEAFF; clone size: NA; J gene: TRBJ1-1; V gene: TRBV25-1; D gene: NA
CDR3 DNA: TGTGCCAGCAGCGCACAGGACCCGAACACTGAAGCTTTCTTT; CDR3 protein: CASSAQDPNTEAFF; clone size: few; J gene: TRBJ1-1; V gene: TRBV5-5; D gene: NA
CDR3 DNA: TGTGCCAGCAGTCCCTCGGGGGTTCTAGAGGGCTACGAGCAGTACTTC; CDR3 protein: CASSPSGVLEGYEQYF; clone size: NA; J gene: TRBJ2-7; V gene: TRBV28; D gene: NA
CDR3 DNA: TGCGCCAGCAGCCCGCCGACAGGCGGGCTGGGCTACACCTTC; CDR3 protein: CASSPPTGGLGYTF; clone size: NA; J gene: TRBJ1-2; V gene: TRBV5-1; D gene: NA
CDR3 DNA: TGCAGCGTTGGGGAATTCGGACTAACCTACAATGAGCAGTTCTTC; CDR3 protein: CSVGEFGLTYNEQFF; clone size: few; J gene: TRBJ2-1; V gene: TRBV29-1; D gene: NA
CDR3 DNA: TGTGCCAGCAGCTTAGGGAGTATTGGGTATGGCTACACCTTC; CDR3 protein: CASSLGSIGYGYTF; clone size: NA; J gene: TRBJ1-2; V gene: TRBV11-2; D gene: NA
CDR3 DNA: TGCGCCAGCAGTAGTACAGGGCCGAGCACAGATACGCAGTATTTT; CDR3 protein: CASSSTGPSTDTQYF; clone size: NA; J gene: TRBJ2-3; V gene: TRBV5-1; D gene: NA
CDR3 DNA: TGTGCCAGCAGTTTAACGGGTTCCGGGTACACCTTC; CDR3 protein: CASSLTGSGYTF; clone size: NA; J gene: TRBJ1-2; V gene: TRBV28; D gene: NA
CDR3 DNA: TGCAGTGCCCCCCAGGCTTCACCCCTCCACTTT; CDR3 protein: CSAPQASPLHF; clone size: once; J gene: TRBJ1-6; V gene: TRBV20-1; D gene: NA
CDR3 DNA: TGTGCCAGCAGTTACTCGATCGTTTTGGGGGGGGCGGACTACGAGCAGTACTTC; CDR3 protein: CASSYSIVLGGADYEQYF; clone size: once; J gene: TRBJ2-7; V gene: TRBV6-2/TRBV6-3; D gene: NA
CDR3 DNA: TGCGCCAGCGTTGGGACAGACCAAGAGACCCAGTACTTC; CDR3 protein: CASVGTDQETQYF; clone size: NA; J gene: TRBJ2-5; V gene: TRBV10-2; D gene: TRBD1
CDR3 DNA: TGTGCCAGCACCAGCGCAAGCACAGATACGCAGTATTTT; CDR3 protein: CASTSASTDTQYF; clone size: once; J gene: TRBJ2-3; V gene: TRBV12-3/TRBV12-4; D gene: NA
CDR3 DNA: TGTGCCAGCAGCTTAGTGTCATCGGACAGGGGCGCAACTAATGAAAAACTGTTTTTT; CDR3 protein: CASSLVSSDRGATNEKLFF; clone size: few; J gene: TRBJ1-4; V gene: TRBV11-2; D gene: TRBD1
CDR3 DNA: TGTGCCAGCAGTCATATAGTTGGAGTATCTCTTTATGGCTACACCTTC; CDR3 protein: CASSHIVGVSLYGYTF; clone size: NA; J gene: TRBJ1-2; V gene: TRBV2; D gene: NA
CDR3 DNA: TGTGCCAGCAGCCAACGACTAGCGGGAGTCGGGGAGACCCAGTACTTC; CDR3 protein: CASSQRLAGVGETQYF; clone size: NA; J gene: TRBJ2-5; V gene: TRBV3-1/TRBV3-2; D gene: TRBD2
CDR3 DNA: TGTGCCAGTCCGTTGGGGCAGTTATGCCCCTATAGCAATCAGCCCCAGCATTTT; CDR3 protein: CASPLGQLCPYSNQPQHF; clone size: NA; J gene: TRBJ1-5; V gene: TRBV21-1; D gene: NA
CDR3 DNA: TGTGCCAGCAGTACAGGGATGAACACTGAAGCTTTCTTT; CDR3 protein: CASSTGMNTEAFF; clone size: NA; J gene: TRBJ1-1; V gene: TRBV12-3/TRBV12-4; D gene: NA
CDR3 DNA: TGTGCCAGCAGCTTAGATAGCCCTGGCTACACCTTC; CDR3 protein: CASSLDSPGYTF; clone size: NA; J gene: TRBJ1-2; V gene: TRBV7-9; D gene: NA
CDR3 DNA: TGCGCCAGCAGCCTCGGCGGTTCTAGCACAGATACGCAGTATTTT; CDR3 protein: CASSLGGSSTDTQYF; clone size: NA; J gene: TRBJ2-3; V gene: TRBV10-1; D gene: NA
CDR3 DNA: TGCAGTGCTAGTGATGCAGGGGGCGGGGGTGCTCAGCCCCAGCATTTT; CDR3 protein: CSASDAGGGGAQPQHF; clone size: NA; J gene: TRBJ1-5; V gene: TRBV20-1; D gene: TRBD1
CDR3 DNA: TGTGCCTGGGTTCAGGGGGCGAGGCGTCAGCCCCAGCATTTT; CDR3 protein: CAWVQGARRQPQHF; clone size: NA; J gene: TRBJ1-5; V gene: TRBV30; D gene: TRBD1
CDR3 DNA: TGCGCCAGCAGCCAATGGGACAGGCCCAACAATCAGCCCCAGCATTTT; CDR3 protein: CASSQWDRPNNQPQHF; clone size: NA; J gene: TRBJ1-5; V gene: TRBV4-1; D gene: TRBD1